This T cell receptor beta chain was recorded in a study of control samples from healthy donors and cancer patients. TCRdb keeps only in-frame clones here, not all; method: immunoSEQ multiplex PCR. The data hold around 120,000 clones, with approximately 92% observed a single time. The CDR3 is 13 residues long. The V segment lost 8 bases and the J segment 8 bases; nucleotides outside the gene matches: 6. Germline CDR1 MDHEN, CDR2 SYDVKM. What was sequenced was PBMCs. This receptor was taken from a woman in her forties or fifties with colorectal cancer. The chain employs TRBV28 and TRBJ1-6; 7 bases fit TRBD1. The DNA of the CDR3 is TGTGCCAGCCGGGACAGCCCTGATTCACCCCTCCACTTT. This gives the protein CASRDSPDSPLHF.